This passage covers 26 T cell receptor beta chains from one sample sequenced in a study of a mutant IDH1 vaccine in newly diagnosed glioma. Sequencing was performed with immunoSEQ multiplex PCR; in TCRdb, only in-frame clones are kept and a portion is missing. This table has about 33,000 clones, roughly 90% appearing once. Their antigen targets remain unknown. As for time point: week 23, last vaccination. Every single dose of the vaccine, 300 ug of mutant IDH1 20-mer peptide, came with topical imiquimod. The sample here was PBMCs, taken from a glioma patient whose treatment included an IDH1 peptide vaccine. All receptors derive from a man aged 35 to 55 with glioma.

This chain uses TRBV5-1 with TRBJ2-1; unclear D gene. Looked up from germline, CDR1 is SGHRS and CDR2 is YFSETQ. This CDR3 contains 16 residues. With 0 bases removed from V and 5 bases from J, the gap between germline ends came to 15 bases. DNA for the CDR3: TGCGCCAGCAGCTTGGAGGTGGGAAAAATCAACAATGAGCAGTTCTTC. It encodes CASSLEVGKINNEQFF.

The chain uses TRBV6-5 and TRBJ2-5, with 9 bases matching TRBD1. V was pared by 9 bases and J by 7 bases, with 12 bases of the junction left unmatched. Germline lookup yields CDR1 MNHEY and CDR2 SVGAGI. The CDR3 consists of 14 residues. The CDR3 bases are TGTGCCAGGAGAAGGACAGGGGTTCACCGGACCCAGTACTTC. Encoded protein: CARRRTGVHRTQYF.

This clone was seen only once. The J gene is TRBJ2-1, the V gene TRBV18; D uncertain. CDR1 KGHSH and CDR2 LQKENI come from the germline V gene. The CDR3 is 12 amino acids. The V and J ends lost 3 bases and 6 bases respectively, with 6 bases between them. For the CDR3, the DNA is TGTGCCAGCTCACCTCACCTCAATGAGCAGTTCTTC. Protein product: CASSPHLNEQFF.

The chain is built from TRBV5-1 and TRBJ2-5; 10 bases are a match to TRBD2. The J call could be wrong; TRBJ2-7 is a better fit for the DNA end. This CDR3 spans 14 amino acids. Germline CDR1 is SGHRS and CDR2 is YFSETQ. CDR3 DNA sequence: TGCGCCAGCAGCTTAGGACTAGCGGTCTACGAGCAGTACTTC. Its translation: CASSLGLAVYEQYF.

The chain combines TRBV28 with TRBJ1-3; D is undetermined. The CDR3 is 15 amino acids. V was trimmed by 5 bases and J by 2 bases, leaving 13 bases between them. Germline-derived CDR1 and CDR2 are MDHEN and SYDVKM. As DNA, the CDR3 is TGTGCCAGCAGTCCTCGGGGATTGGCTGGAAACACCATATATTTT. Translating it yields CASSPRGLAGNTIYF.

This clone was detected only a few times. The J gene is TRBJ2-5, the V gene TRBV6-4, with 8 bases fitting TRBD2. Germline CDR1 MRHNA, CDR2 SNTAGT. Unmatched junction bases numbered 2, after V lost 2 bases and J lost 3 bases. This CDR3 region has 14 residues. Written as DNA, the CDR3 is TGTGCCAGCAGTGACGGAGCGGGAGAAGAGACCCAGTACTTC. This translates into CASSDGAGEETQYF.

The chain uses TRBV5-1 and TRBJ1-3; the D is unclear. The V gene's germline CDR1 is SGHRS and CDR2 YFSETQ. The CDR3 consists of 14 residues. V was cut by 0 bases and J by 0 bases, with 4 bases left in between. The CDR3: CASSLVGSGNTIYF. The CDR3 DNA sequence: TGCGCCAGCAGCTTGGTCGGCTCTGGAAACACCATATATTTT.

This rearrangement joins TRBV10-2 to TRBJ2-6, with D unclear. V lost 2 bases and J lost 0, with 11 bases in between. The CDR3 covers 17 residues. Germline V lookup: CDR1 WSHSY, CDR2 SAAADI. The CDR3 DNA is TGCGCCAGCAGTGAGAGAATCCCGAGCTCTGGGGCCAACGTCCTGACTTTC. It translates to CASSERIPSSGANVLTF.

Notes on this clone: The germline gene is not matched at one end of the junction; a read error may be the cause. In DNA form, the CDR3 reads TGTGCTAGCAGCTTAGGTCTGCAGTCAACAGATACGCAGTATTTT. Translating gives CASSLGLQSTDTQYF. The rearrangement links TRBV7-7 to TRBJ2-3; unclear D gene. CDR1 is SSHAT and CDR2 is FNYEAQ in the germline V gene (reference sequence). The CDR3 covers 15 residues.

J is TRBJ2-1 and V is TRBV28; 10 positions agree with TRBD2. CDR1 and CDR2 from the germline V gene are MDHEN and SYDVKM. The CDR3 is 14 amino acids. The J segment lost 4 bases and the V segment lost 7 bases, leaving 4 bases of the junction unmatched. CDR3 residues: CASILTSGYNEQFF. The CDR3, as DNA: TGTGCCAGCATCCTGACTAGCGGGTACAATGAGCAGTTCTTC. Complete variable domain (other parts from reference TRBV28 and TRBJ2-1): DVKVTQSSRYLVKRTGEKVFLECVQDMDHENMFWYRQDPGLGLRLIYFSYDVKMKEKGDIPEGYSVSREKKERFSLILESASTNQTSMYLCASILTSGYNEQFFGPGTRLTVL.

This chain connects TRBV28 to TRBJ1-5, with D tentatively TRBD1 (5 bases). Trimming took 7 bases from V and 0 from J, leaving 10 bases between them. This CDR3 is built from 14 residues. Germline CDR1 MDHEN, CDR2 SYDVKM. The CDR3 reads CASTGGVSNQPQHF. CDR3 DNA sequence: TGTGCCAGCACGGGAGGGGTTAGCAATCAGCCCCAGCATTTT.

The chain combines TRBV11-1 with TRBJ2-7; 7 nucleotides agree with TRBD2. The CDR3 is 18 amino acids. With V trimmed by 8 bases and J by 0 bases, 19 bases remained unmatched. Germline values: CDR1 SGHAT, CDR2 FQDESV (reference sequence). The chain's CDR3 is CASPTQGGSITVSYEQYF. The CDR3 nucleotides read TGTGCCAGCCCTACGCAGGGCGGGAGTATTACTGTCTCCTACGAGCAGTACTTC.

Note on this clone: In this CDR3 the conserved last residue, phenylalanine or tryptophan, is missing, so a read error is likely. The J gene is TRBJ1-5, the V gene TRBV6-5; D might be TRBD1 (6 bases). Germline V gene sequence: CDR1 MNHEY, CDR2 SVGAGI. The CDR3 runs to 15 residues. The V end was cut by 0 bases, the J end by 6 bases, with 12 bases between. The CDR3 DNA follows: TGTGCCAGCAGTTACTCTGGGGGCGCGGGTCAGCCCCAGCATTCT. As protein: CASSYSGGAGQPQHS.

The chain couples TRBV7-9 to TRBJ2-1; tentatively, D is TRBD1 (7 bases). Trimming cost V 2 bases and J 7 bases, with 12 bases left between them. Germline CDR1 SEHNR, CDR2 FQNEAQ (reference sequence). This CDR3 spans 14 amino acids. This CDR3 reads CASSLRAGGNEQFF. CDR3 coding DNA: TGTGCCAGCAGCTTACGGGCAGGGGGGAATGAGCAGTTCTTC.

The chain has TRBV18 and TRBJ1-3; maybe TRBD1 (5 bases). Germline values: CDR1 KGHSH, CDR2 LQKENI. The V end was cut by 4 bases, the J end by 0 bases, with 13 bases between. This CDR3 region has 16 residues. The CDR3 DNA follows: TGTGCCAGCTCACAATCCAGGGATTACTCTGGAAACACCATATATTTT. It codes for CASSQSRDYSGNTIYF.

A few counts support this clone. V and J are TRBV4-2 and TRBJ2-7; 11 nucleotides line up with TRBD1. The germline gives CDR1 LGHNA, CDR2 YNFKEQ. The CDR3 covers 16 residues. Trimming removed 0 bases from V and 3 bases from J; junction bases left unmatched: 4. The CDR3 loop reads CASSQDGGTGGYEQYF. CDR3 DNA sequence: TGTGCCAGCAGCCAAGATGGGGGGACAGGGGGCTACGAGCAGTACTTC.

The V and J genes are TRBV7-6 and TRBJ2-1; D may be TRBD2 (5 bases). Germline V gene lookup returns CDR1 SGHVS and CDR2 FNYEAQ. The V end lost 1 base, the J end lost 3 bases, and 7 bases lay between the germline ends. The length of the CDR3 is 14 residues. CDR3 DNA sequence: TGTGCCAGCAGCTTAGTACGGGACTACAATGAGCAGTTCTTC. As protein: CASSLVRDYNEQFF.

In its sample, this clone was seen once. This rearrangement joins TRBV18 to TRBJ2-4; D remains ambiguous. The CDR3 is 13 residues long. Germline lookup yields CDR1 KGHSH and CDR2 LQKENI. Trimming took 2 bases from V and 9 from J, leaving 11 bases between them. Here the CDR3 DNA reads TGTGCCAGCTCACCAATTGACGTTGCCATTCAGTACTTC. It encodes CASSPIDVAIQYF.

The V and J genes are TRBV30 and TRBJ1-4; 8 bases align to TRBD1. The CDR3 loop spans 15 amino acids. V dropped 2 bases and J dropped 5; count of bases not matched to a gene: 7. Germline V gives CDR1 GTSNPN, CDR2 SVGIG (reference sequence). The CDR3 is CAWSPSYRGNEKLFF. CDR3 coding DNA: TGTGCCTGGAGTCCCTCCTACAGGGGGAATGAAAAACTGTTTTTT.

This sequence joins TRBV19 and TRBJ2-1; 9 bases map to TRBD2. The V and J ends lost 3 bases and 7 bases, in that order; junction bases with no gene match: 7. The CDR3 covers 15 residues. CDR1 and CDR2 (germline): LNHDA, SQIVND (reference sequence). CDR3 in amino acids: CASSMSAGGRNEQFF. The DNA for the CDR3 is TGTGCCAGTAGTATGTCGGCGGGAGGGCGTAATGAGCAGTTCTTC.

The table lists this clone with a few counts. This rearrangement joins TRBV28 to TRBJ1-5; 7 positions agree with TRBD1. Trimming cost V 5 bases and J 5 bases; bases outside gene matches: 12. CDR3 length: 16 amino acids. CDR1 and CDR2 from the germline V gene are MDHEN and SYDVKM. CDR3 amino acids: CASSPGTATLHQPQHF. In DNA form, the CDR3 reads TGTGCCAGCAGTCCCGGGACAGCTACACTTCATCAGCCCCAGCATTTT.

CDR3 DNA: TGTGCCAGCAGTTTCAGGCAGTACTCTAACTATGGCTACACCTTC. It yields the protein CASSFRQYSNYGYTF. This chain connects TRBV27 to TRBJ1-2; D remains unclear. V lost 3 bases to trimming and J lost 0 bases, with 11 bases between them. Germline CDR1 is MNHEY and CDR2 is SMNVEV (reference sequence). The length of the CDR3 is 15 residues.

The chain recombines TRBV7-6 with TRBJ1-4, with D tentatively TRBD1 (5 bases). Germline assignment: CDR1 SGHVS and CDR2 FNYEAQ. V dropped 7 bases and J dropped 0 bases, with 15 bases sitting between them. The CDR3 has 16 residues. Here the CDR3 DNA reads TGTGCCAGCACCCCGTGGCAGGGATCAACTAATGAAAAACTGTTTTTT. Translated, it gives CASTPWQGSTNEKLFF.

In its sample, this clone was seen a few times. This sequence joins TRBV5-1 and TRBJ2-7; D ambiguous. V lost 2 bases and J lost 3, with 3 bases in between. Germline assignment: CDR1 SGHRS and CDR2 YFSETQ. The CDR3 runs to 11 residues. As DNA, the CDR3 is TGCGCCAGCAGCTTCTACTACGAGCAGTACTTC. Encoded protein: CASSFYYEQYF. Full variable domain (rest looked up from reference TRBV5-1 and TRBJ2-7): KAGVTQTPRYLIKTRGQQVTLSCSPISGHRSVSWYQQTPGQGLQFLFEYFSETQRNKGNFPGRFSGRQFSNSRSEMNVSTLELGDSALYLCASSFYYEQYFGPGTRLTVT.

This clone was counted between two and nine times. In nucleotides, the CDR3 is TGTGCCATCAGTGAGTGGGAGGACACCGGGGAGCTGTTTTTT. This encodes CAISEWEDTGELFF. V is TRBV10-3 and J is TRBJ2-2; possible D gene TRBD2, 6 bases. V was trimmed by 1 base and J by 3 bases, leaving 6 bases between them. This CDR3 comprises 14 residues. CDR1 ENHRY and CDR2 SYGVKD come from the germline V gene.

The gene calls are TRBV18 and TRBJ1-3; 7 nucleotides line up with TRBD1. The CDR3 consists of 17 residues. Per germline, CDR1 KGHSH and CDR2 LQKENI. Trimming took 2 bases from V and 0 from J; bases not matched to a gene: 7. The CDR3 DNA sequence: TGTGCCAGCTCACCAAGGACAGGCCCCAGCTCTGGAAACACCATATATTTT. It yields the protein CASSPRTGPSSGNTIYF.